The rows below give T cell receptor beta chains drawn from one sample of a study of blood T cell repertoires in COVID-19. Only in-frame clones appear in the TCRdb table, and some are missing; sequencing was by immunoSEQ multiplex PCR. The data show 55,000 to 80,000 clones, with approximately 78% seen just once and around 12% held by the top ten. The sample comprised peripheral blood. The origin of the receptors is a human donor in a cohort sampled during active COVID-19. Each CDR3 is given without its conserved first and last residue. The D gene is left open where the match is weak.

>TRBV12-5|-|TRBJ1-5
ASGLVQSQPQH
>TRBV19|TRBD1|TRBJ1-2
ASSPRDRRAYT
>TRBV18|-|TRBJ1-5
ASSSPSQPQH
>TRBV7-9|-|TRBJ1-1
ASSSGPEAF
>TRBV4-2|-|TRBJ2-2
ASSQDSPVNTGELF
>TRBV3-1/TRBV3-2|TRBD2|TRBJ2-3
ASSQGGAGVGTQY
>TRBV7-9|TRBD2|TRBJ2-1
ASSSGTSSYNEQF
>TRBV5-5|TRBD1|TRBJ2-2
ASSLEPDRTGGTGELF
>TRBV2|-|TRBJ1-6
ASSDRGGPGSPLH
>TRBV6-6|-|TRBJ1-5
ASTGGRNQPQH
>TRBV11-2|-|TRBJ2-3
ASSPGTDTQY
>TRBV10-3|TRBD1|TRBJ1-2
AISEYSGTDNGYT
>TRBV12-3/TRBV12-4|-|TRBJ1-4
ASTGDNEKLF
>TRBV19|-|TRBJ2-1
ASSIIGRSSYNEQF
>TRBV5-1|-|TRBJ2-5
ASSLRRGIGETQY
>TRBV15|TRBD1|TRBJ2-1
ATSRAGQGARNEQF
>TRBV5-6|TRBD2|TRBJ2-5
ASSGMGLAVKETQY
>TRBV6-5|-|TRBJ2-5
ASTSFETQY
>TRBV3-1/TRBV3-2|-|TRBJ2-2
ASSQLGGGKPNTGELF
>TRBV7-2|TRBD1|TRBJ1-4
ASSLRGQGALGEKLF
>TRBV27|-|TRBJ2-2
ASSSLIGELF
>TRBV4-1|-|TRBJ1-6
ASSQDRGFNSPLH
>TRBV18|TRBD1|TRBJ1-5
ASSLQGAYSNQPQH
>TRBV28|TRBD1|TRBJ1-2
ASSKDRGNYGYT
>TRBV2|TRBD2|TRBJ2-1
ASSGGGNNEQF
>TRBV19|-|TRBJ2-7
ASSRRDASEQY
>TRBV7-2|TRBD2|TRBJ2-3
ASSSLASTDTQY
>TRBV11-2|-|TRBJ1-4
ASSSRVNGEKLF
>TRBV18|-|TRBJ1-4
ASSSDRPPNEKLF
>TRBV9|TRBD1|TRBJ1-3
ASSESGQGGLRNTIY
>TRBV18|TRBD1|TRBJ2-3
ASSPPGQGADTQY